The present T cell receptor (beta chain) was sequenced within a study of T cells in localized non-small cell lung cancer. General observations from the study: In adjacent lung appeared a median around 62 of the top 100 tumor clones. Uninvolved nearby lung showed the greatest T cell clonality, exceeding that found in tumor.

This CDR3 has 14 amino acids. Trimming took off 4 bases at V and 1 base at J, with 13 bases between the two ends. Germline V lookup: CDR1 SQVTM, CDR2 ANQGSEA. Profiled with immunoSEQ multiplex PCR; TCRdb holds only in-frame clones, not every one. The table has fewer than 20,000 clones, roughly four fifths seen once. The table lists this clone with a count of one. Antigen: not known. This sample comprised peripheral blood, obtained before any cancer treatment. The V call is TRBV29-1, the J call TRBJ2-5; D is undetermined. The clonotype originates from an older male donor with stage I lung adenocarcinoma. The CDR3 loop is CSVVLPMIQETQYF. In nucleotides, the CDR3 is TGCAGCGTTGTCCTGCCAATGATCCAAGAGACCCAGTACTTC.